This TCR beta chain stems from a study of cytomegalovirus exposure and HLA in healthy donors. Study-level results: The authors listed approximately 150 TCR beta chains as cytomegalovirus-associated. Among the most significant clusters, several appeared linked to common viral pathogens in a later analysis. Based on reports, TCR beta sequences accurately predicted HLA-A and HLA-B alleles for most subjects. Serostatus for CMV was the only available immune exposure information.

The PCR had 60 Vbeta and 13 Jbeta primers. Some clones are missing from TCRdb's copy, which holds only in-frame ones; the method was immunoSEQ multiplex PCR. The repertoire holds roughly 100,000 clones, with 65% to 90% as singletons. On this clone: Its antigen remains unknown.

The trim removed 4 bases at V and 5 bases at J, leaving 7 bases unmatched. CDR3 length: 15 amino acids. CDR1 MDHEN and CDR2 SYDVKM come from the germline V gene. The sequenced sample consisted of PBMCs. The TCR comes from a man in his thirties or forties in good health and CMV-seropositive. The chain joins TRBV28 to TRBJ1-1, with TRBD1 matching over 10 bases. The CDR3, as DNA: TGTGCCAGCAGTTCGACAGGGGGCGCGGATACTGAAGCTTTCTTT. Its protein product is CASSSTGGADTEAFF.